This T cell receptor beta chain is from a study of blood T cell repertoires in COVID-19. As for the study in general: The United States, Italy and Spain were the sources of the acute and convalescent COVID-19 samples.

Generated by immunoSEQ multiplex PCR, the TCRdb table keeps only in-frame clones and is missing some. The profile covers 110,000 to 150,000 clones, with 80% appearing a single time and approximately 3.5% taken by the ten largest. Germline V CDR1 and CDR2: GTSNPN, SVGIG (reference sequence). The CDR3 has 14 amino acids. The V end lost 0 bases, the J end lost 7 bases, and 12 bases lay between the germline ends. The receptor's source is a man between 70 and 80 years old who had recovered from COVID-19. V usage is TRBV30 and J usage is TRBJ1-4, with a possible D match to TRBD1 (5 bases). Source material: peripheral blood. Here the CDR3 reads CAWSVRGNSEKLFF. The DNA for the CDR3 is TGTGCCTGGAGTGTACGGGGGAACAGTGAAAAACTGTTTTTT.